Sequencing of this T cell receptor (beta chain) was carried out in a study of Graves' ophthalmopathy and Graves' hyperthyroidism. V was shortened by 8 bases and J by 3 bases, with 11 bases between the two germline ends. Germline V gives CDR1 MGHDK, CDR2 SYGVNS. The length of the CDR3 is 12 residues. The authors diagnosed from clinical symptoms, serum thyroxine, TRAb, thyroid ultrasound and orbital computed tomography. The starting material, about 9.9 ml of fresh peripheral blood, provided the PBMCs. This clonotype was observed at least ten times. Its antigen remains unknown. TCR beta CDR3 regions were amplified from RNA transcripts. HTBI primers primed a first-round RT-PCR, and a second-round multiplex PCR followed. In TCRdb, the multiplex PCR reads were re-called with MiXCR into one record per CDR3 protein. There are a few hundred thousand distinct CDR3 sequences in the sample; about 18% occur only once, and around 2.4% lies in the top ten.

Study-wide findings and caveats: Blood was where most expanded thyroid clonotypes above 0.001 frequency also turned up. With about 87% sensitivity and less than 83% specificity, a 13-signature model separated ophthalmopathy from stable hyperthyroidism.

This receptor was taken from an adult woman with stable Graves' hyperthyroidism. Sequencing was done on a sample of peripheral blood. The chain joins TRBV25-1 to TRBJ2-7, with D hard to call. This CDR3 reads CASQSGSYEQYF. CDR3 in DNA: TGTGCCAGCCAATCGGGCAGCTACGAGCAGTACTTC.